The clone carrying this TCR beta chain came up once. What it recognizes is unknown. Sequencing was performed with immunoSEQ multiplex PCR; in TCRdb, only in-frame clones are kept and a portion is missing. There are around 15,000 clones in the sample; about 93% occur only once, and less than 9.5% lies in the top ten. The data derive from a study of STAT3 mutations in large granular lymphocyte leukemia. Study information: Over half of T-LGLL patients had one or more immunosuppressive regimens.

Study results and caveats: Every T-LGLL patient had at least one immunodominant TCRbeta clonotype. All newly emerging clones after therapy were STAT3 wild type. Variable sampling intervals and differing treatment regimens complicated linking therapy response to TCR clonal burden changes. A small but highly pathogenic clone may have been missed.

What was sequenced was peripheral blood mononuclear cells. The origin of this receptor is a woman between 50 and 59 years old with T-cell large granular lymphocyte leukemia. Some clones in this sample may be carry-over from other donors' samples.

CDR3 loop: CASSEVGFRGGDQPQHF. The CDR3 bases are TGTGCCAGCAGTGAAGTTGGTTTCCGAGGGGGCGATCAGCCCCAGCATTTT. J is TRBJ1-5 and V is TRBV6-1, with TRBD1 matching over 7 bases. The length of the CDR3 is 17 residues. V was pared by 1 base and J by 5 bases, with 11 bases of the junction left unmatched. The germline V gene encodes CDR1 MNHNS and CDR2 SASEGT.